This passage covers 13 T cell receptor beta chains from one sample sequenced in a study of identical twins. TCRdb independently ran MiXCR on the 5' RACE reads; one entry per CDR3 protein. The sample holds hundreds of thousands of distinct CDR3 sequences, around 6.1% seen once. Sequencing was carried out using naive T cells sorted from blood. These receptors all come from a young man in good health.

This clonotype has more than one count but fewer than ten. The chain combines TRBV12-3 or TRBV12-4 with TRBJ2-1, with D possibly matching TRBD2 (5 bases). Trimming removed 5 bases from V and 9 bases from J, with 11 bases in between. The CDR3 covers 12 residues. The CDR3 DNA reads as TGTGCCAGCAGTCCGGACTTTTTTGAGCAGTTCTTC. It codes for CASSPDFFEQFF.

Many counts were recorded for this clonotype. The V call is TRBV29-1, the J call TRBJ1-1; 7 positions match TRBD1. There are 17 residues in the CDR3. Germline loops: CDR1 SQVTM, CDR2 ANQGSEA. V was clipped by 3 bases and J by 0 bases; unmatched bases: 13. The DNA of the CDR3 is TGCAGCGTTGACCGACGGGACAGCTCCATAATGAACACTGAAGCTTTCTTT. Translation gives CSVDRRDSSIMNTEAFF.

The table lists this clonotype with many counts. The J gene is TRBJ1-1, the V gene TRBV4-2; no clear D gene. The germline CDR1 and CDR2 sequences are LGHNA and YNFKEQ. Between the trimmed V and J ends, which lost 0 bases and 1 base, there was a span of 9 bases. This CDR3 region has 15 residues. The CDR3 coding sequence is TGTGCCAGCAGCCAAGATCGAGGGAAGAACACTGAAGCTTTCTTT. Residues: CASSQDRGKNTEAFF.

CDR3 nucleotide sequence: TGCAGCGTTGCAAATACCCGGGGCGTCTGGGAGCAGTACTTC. Protein sequence: CSVANTRGVWEQYF. V usage is TRBV29-1 and J usage is TRBJ2-7; D possibly uses TRBD1 or TRBD2 (5 bases each). CDR1 SQVTM and CDR2 ANQGSEA come from the germline V gene. The CDR3 has 14 residues. With 4 bases removed from V and 7 bases from J, the gap between germline ends came to 20 bases.

This clonotype occurred many times. The genes are TRBV12-3 or TRBV12-4 and TRBJ2-3; D remains unclear. Trimming shortened V by 6 bases and J by 1 base, and 11 bases separated the two germline ends. The CDR3 is 14 amino acids. The CDR3 coding sequence is TGTGCCAGCAGGTCTTACAGCGGCACAGATACGCAGTATTTT. Its protein is CASRSYSGTDTQYF.

This chain joins TRBV6-2 or TRBV6-3 and TRBJ2-1; TRBD2 matches at 8 bases. The CDR3 has 21 amino acids. V gave up 8 bases and J gave up 0 bases; unmatched junction bases: 24. Germline V CDR1 and CDR2: MNHEY, SVGEGT. This chain's CDR3 is CASSGRATLTGGLSSYNEQFF. DNA for the CDR3: TGTGCCAGCTCAGGTCGGGCTACCTTGACGGGAGGGTTAAGCTCCTACAATGAGCAGTTCTTC.

This clonotype was seen repeatedly, ten times or more. The chain recombines TRBV20-1 with TRBJ2-2; D gene unclear. The CDR3 spans 15 residues. The V and J ends lost 3 bases and 5 bases respectively, with 16 bases between them. The germline CDR1 and CDR2 sequences are DFQATT and SNEGSKA (reference sequence). CDR3 nucleotides: TGCAGTGCTAGGTCTAGGGTCGTAGGAACCGGGGAGCTGTTTTTT. Protein: CSARSRVVGTGELFF.

This clonotype came up many times. The rearrangement uses TRBV5-6 and TRBJ2-4; D gene uncertain. V lost 2 bases and J 1 base, leaving 7 bases between the germline ends. Germline-derived CDR1 and CDR2 are SGHDT and YYEEEE. The CDR3 is made up of 14 amino acids. This CDR3 is CASSFEVAKNIQYF. The DNA of the CDR3 is TGTGCCAGCAGCTTTGAGGTGGCCAAAAACATTCAGTACTTC.

The sample holds many counts of this clonotype. The gene calls are TRBV5-1 and TRBJ1-3, with no clear D. Trimming took off 7 bases at V and 4 bases at J, with 12 bases between the two ends. The CDR3 length is 13 residues. Germline loops: CDR1 SGHRS, CDR2 YFSETQ. The CDR3 is CASGSGSGNTIYF. For the CDR3, the DNA is TGCGCCAGCGGCTCCGGATCCGGAAACACCATATATTTT.

The chain is built from TRBV18 and TRBJ2-7; 7 nucleotides align to TRBD1. Germline CDR1 reads KGHSH; CDR2 reads LQKENI. V lost 3 bases to trimming and J lost 4 bases; unmatched junction nucleotides: 12. The CDR3 length is 16 residues. The CDR3 protein is CASSPRWVTGTYEQYF. DNA for the CDR3: TGTGCCAGCTCACCGAGATGGGTGACAGGGACATACGAGCAGTACTTC. The full variable domain, with the rest looked up from reference TRBV18 and TRBJ2-7, is NAGVMQNPRHLVRRRGQEARLRCSPMKGHSHVYWYRQLPEEGLKFMVYLQKENIIDESGMPKERFSAEFPKEGPSILRIQQVVRGDSAAYFCASSPRWVTGTYEQYFGPGTRLTVT.

This clonotype has ten or more counts. The chain combines TRBV12-3 or TRBV12-4 with TRBJ2-7, with D uncertain. This CDR3 contains 11 residues. Deletions cut 6 bases from V and 6 bases from J, with 9 bases between. CDR3 in DNA: TGTGCCAGCAGCCTCCGCGGCGAGCAGTACTTC. Translating gives CASSLRGEQYF.

In this sample, this clonotype turned up a few times. The V gene is TRBV12-3 or TRBV12-4, the J gene TRBJ1-4; 7 nucleotides match TRBD1. V lost 8 bases, J lost 8 bases, and 11 bases stayed unmatched. The CDR3 sequence is 14 residues long. The CDR3 DNA reads as TGTGCCAGCGGAACAGGGGTGGAAAACGAAAAACTGTTTTTT. It is translated as CASGTGVENEKLFF.

In this sample, this clonotype turned up a few times. The chain combines TRBV3-1 with TRBJ2-2, with a tentative D call TRBD2 (6 bases). V lost 5 bases and J lost 0, with 13 bases in between. The germline CDR1 and CDR2 sequences are LGHDT and YNNKEL (reference sequence). The CDR3 has 16 residues. The CDR3: CASSSRDSSNTGELFF. CDR3 DNA sequence: TGTGCCAGCAGCTCCCGGGACTCATCGAACACCGGGGAGCTGTTTTTT.